This T cell receptor (beta chain) was identified in a study of radiotherapy plus CTLA-4 blockade in lung cancer. Study overall: Objective responses occurred in about 17% of patients; over 25% had disease control. General study findings and limits: Response was reportedly best predicted by early blood T cell clone dynamics, with interferon-beta. Blood saw expansion of tumor-derived TCR clones after radiotherapy plus ipilimumab.

The repertoire was sequenced with immunoSEQ multiplex PCR; TCRdb's copy has only in-frame clones and lacks some. Among some 78,000 clones listed, about 88% were seen once. Note on this clone: Its cognate antigen is unknown.

Receiving focal radiation plus CTLA-4 blockade with ipilimumab were patients who had chemo-refractory metastatic non-small-cell lung cancer. CDR3 length equals 13 residues. Between the trimmed V and J ends, which lost 0 bases and 5 bases, there was a span of 8 bases. CDR1 and CDR2 (germline): SGHTA, FQGTGA. The source of this sequence is a human donor with non-small cell lung cancer who had stable disease on radiotherapy plus ipilimumab. The material was peripheral blood, obtained from a patient treated with radiotherapy plus ipilimumab. This chain joins TRBV7-3 and TRBJ2-7, with D hard to call. Here the CDR3 DNA reads TGTGCCAGCAGCTTAACAGGGTCCCACGAGCAGTACTTC. Its protein product is CASSLTGSHEQYF.